This T cell receptor beta chain was recovered during a study of early T cells in non-severe SARS-CoV-2 infection. Study background: Bulk RNA isolated from unsorted whole blood underwent sequencing; chains were not paired.

TCRdb reprocessed the 5' RACE reads via MiXCR and lists one record per CDR3 protein. The sample lists over 55,000 distinct CDR3 sequences; roughly a tenth were seen once. At least ten counts were recorded for this clonotype. The CDR3 spans 17 residues. Trimming at V came to 5 bases and at J to 8 bases, leaving 15 bases not matched to a gene. V usage is TRBV12-3 or TRBV12-4 and J usage is TRBJ1-4; 9 nucleotides line up with TRBD1. This clonotype was sampled from an adult who was a healthcare worker with PCR-confirmed SARS-CoV-2 infection or an uninfected control (not recorded which). The sample comprised whole blood. The CDR3 DNA is TGTGCCAGCAGTCGCATTGCCGTACAGGGGGCGAACGAAAAACTGTTTTTT. Its translation is CASSRIAVQGANEKLFF.